The 7 T cell receptor beta chains reported below all come from one sample, sequenced in a study of T cells in Graves' hyperthyroidism and ophthalmopathy. Amplification yielded TCR beta CDR3 regions, with RNA transcripts as the source. The TCR CDR3 first-round RT-PCR relied on the HTBI primer set. A single record per CDR3 protein comes from TCRdb applying MiXCR to the multiplex PCR reads. This sample has under 800,000 distinct CDR3 sequences, with around 15% found just once. What was sequenced was blood. Receptors were obtained from a woman aged 18-30 years with Graves' hyperthyroidism.

This clonotype was seen more than once but under ten times. The V gene is TRBV12-3 or TRBV12-4, the J gene TRBJ2-2; possibly TRBD2 for D (6 bases). Between the trimmed V and J ends, which lost 5 bases and 0 bases, there was a span of 16 bases. The CDR3 spans 17 residues. The CDR3 sequence is CASSPRGSRTNTGELFF. CDR3 in DNA: TGTGCCAGCAGTCCCCGGGGGAGCAGGACGAACACCGGGGAGCTGTTTTTT.

The table lists this clonotype with many counts. V usage is TRBV7-2 and J usage is TRBJ2-3; 7 nucleotides align to TRBD2. In germline, CDR1 is SGHTA, CDR2 FQGNSA. V gave up 9 bases and J gave up 3 bases; unmatched junction bases: 9. The CDR3 has 14 residues. In nucleotides, the CDR3 is TGTGCCAGTAAAGCGGGATATCGGACAGATACGCAGTATTTT. Translation gives CASKAGYRTDTQYF.

Ten or more counts support this clonotype. The rearrangement joins TRBV3-1 to TRBJ2-7; 7 bases are shared with TRBD2. The CDR3 length is 12 residues. Germline V gene lookup returns CDR1 LGHDT and CDR2 YNNKEL (reference sequence). Trimming took 5 bases from V and 7 from J; bases not matched to a gene: 5. This CDR3 reads CASSWAGEEQYF. The DNA for the CDR3 is TGTGCCAGCAGCTGGGCGGGAGAAGAGCAGTACTTC.

The sample holds many counts of this clonotype. The chain is built from TRBV4-1 and TRBJ2-2; D is ambiguous. CDR3 size: 13 residues. V was cut by 1 base and J by 6 bases, with 6 bases left in between. Germline lookup yields CDR1 MGHRA and CDR2 YSYEKL. CDR3 bases: TGCGCCAGCAGCCAAGGACCTCCCGGGGAGCTGTTTTTT. Its translation is CASSQGPPGELFF.

This clonotype appeared a few times. The genes are TRBV28 and TRBJ2-1, with 11 bases lining up with TRBD2. The CDR3 runs 18 residues. Trimming removed 3 bases from V and 0 bases from J; junction bases left unmatched: 7. In germline, CDR1 is MDHEN, CDR2 SYDVKM. The CDR3 sequence: CASSLWLAGGFSYNEQFF. CDR3 nucleotide sequence: TGTGCCAGCAGTTTGTGGCTAGCGGGAGGCTTCTCCTACAATGAGCAGTTCTTC. Filled out from reference TRBV28 and TRBJ2-1, the complete variable domain reads DVKVTQSSRYLVKRTGEKVFLECVQDMDHENMFWYRQDPGLGLRLIYFSYDVKMKEKGDIPEGYSVSREKKERFSLILESASTNQTSMYLCASSLWLAGGFSYNEQFFGPGTRLTVL.

This clonotype was picked up many times. V usage is TRBV5-1 and J usage is TRBJ2-1; no definite D call. Trimming stripped 4 bases from V and 9 bases from J, with 11 bases between. The CDR3 totals 12 residues. CDR1 and CDR2 from the germline V gene are SGHRS and YFSETQ. The chain's CDR3 is CASSPDESEQFF. The CDR3, as DNA: TGCGCCAGCAGCCCCGACGAGAGTGAGCAGTTCTTC.

The table lists this clonotype with many counts. J is TRBJ2-3 and V is TRBV2, with no clear D. The V and J ends lost 5 bases and 6 bases respectively, with 6 bases between them. The CDR3 is 11 residues long. CDR1 is SNHLY and CDR2 is FYNNEI in the germline V gene. The CDR3 DNA follows: TGTGCCAGCAGTCCTAGGGATACGCAGTATTTT. It is translated as CASSPRDTQYF.